These 4 T cell receptor beta chains were all obtained from the same sample, sequenced in a study of cytomegalovirus exposure and HLA in healthy donors. The PCR contained 60 Vbeta and 13 Jbeta primers. Clones were sequenced by immunoSEQ multiplex PCR, and TCRdb holds only the in-frame ones, with some missing. The sample consists of under 150,000 clones, about 72% of them appearing once. The specimen sequenced was PBMCs. These receptors all come from a man in his forties in good health and CMV-seronegative.

V usage is TRBV4-1 and J usage is TRBJ2-6, with D perhaps TRBD2 (6 bases). Germline V gene lookup returns CDR1 MGHRA and CDR2 YSYEKL. The CDR3 spans 20 residues. The V and J ends lost 1 base and 5 bases respectively, with 24 bases between them. The CDR3 region has the DNA TGCGCCAGCAGCCAAGTATGGACACGAAGGGACTCCCCCTGGGCCAACGTCCTGACTTTC. Translation: CASSQVWTRRDSPWANVLTF.

The V call is TRBV4-3, the J call TRBJ2-2, with 9 bases fitting TRBD2. The CDR3 is made up of 17 amino acids. V was clipped by 0 bases and J by 7 bases; unmatched bases: 9. Germline CDR1 and CDR2: LGHNA and YSLEER. The CDR3 DNA reads TGCGCCAGCAGCCAAGATAGCCGGACTAGCGTGGTCGGGGAGCTGTTTTTT. Protein: CASSQDSRTSVVGELFF.

The DNA of the CDR3 is TGTGCCAGCAGGCCGCCATTAGACAGGGGTGGCGATGGCTACACCTTC. Translated, it gives CASRPPLDRGGDGYTF. V and J are TRBV21-1 and TRBJ1-2; the D call of TRBD1 is as the table states it, not checked on the DNA. TRBV21-1 is recorded as a pseudogene. The CDR3 length is 16 residues.

The chain employs TRBV30 and TRBJ2-1; D gene uncertain. Trimming took 3 bases from V and 10 from J, leaving 10 bases between them. Germline CDR1 and CDR2: GTSNPN and SVGIG (reference sequence). The CDR3 is made up of 11 amino acids. CDR3 nucleotides: TGTGCCTGGAGCCCAAGCCGCGAGCAGTTCTTC. It codes for CAWSPSREQFF.